This T cell receptor (beta chain) was identified during a study of blood T cell repertoires in COVID-19. Using immunoSEQ multiplex PCR, the repertoire was profiled, and TCRdb retains in-frame clones only, with some absent. Of some 160,000 clones detected, roughly 90% appear once; the ten largest clones hold roughly 5%. Looked up from germline, CDR1 is MNHEY and CDR2 is SMNVEV (reference sequence). V lost 0 bases, J lost 8 bases, and 8 bases lay in between. The CDR3 extends over 13 amino acids. The sequence was collected from a man in his late teens or twenties with COVID-19, enrolled during active disease. The J gene is TRBJ2-1, the V gene TRBV27; no reliable D call. The specimen was peripheral blood. The CDR3 protein is CASSLSRSYEQFF. In DNA form, the CDR3 reads TGTGCCAGCAGTTTATCGAGGTCCTATGAGCAGTTCTTC.